This TCR beta chain was found in a study of identical twins. TCRdb re-derived calls from the 5' RACE reads in MiXCR, one entry per CDR3 protein. Of 600,000 to 850,000 distinct CDR3 sequences in the sample, about 20% were seen once. Germline-derived CDR1 and CDR2 are KGHSH and LQKENI. The CDR3 contains 11 residues. Trimming cost V 6 bases and J 6 bases, with 8 bases left between them. In addition, the sample was reused for a study of T cells expressing NK-cell markers. From that report: One of the eight sequenced donors was seronegative, whereas the other seven were HCMV-seropositive. In 5 or 6 donors, dominant CD3+CD56+NKG2C+ clonotypes ranked among the top 10 CD8+ clonotypes.

V and J are TRBV18 and TRBJ1-2; D unclear. The sequencing sample was made of PBMCs. This TCR was sampled from a woman younger than 30 in good health. The CDR3 bases are TGTGCCAGCTCCGGGGAACATGGCTACACCTTC. Its protein product is CASSGEHGYTF.